This T cell receptor beta chain was documented in a study of tumor and adjacent non-tumor tissue in lung cancer. Whole-study context: Histology: about a dozen adenocarcinoma, a couple of squamous cell carcinoma, 1 small cell lung cancer. Whole-study results and caveats: Higher tumor TCR diversity was associated with shorter survival. Tumor repertoires had a smaller top 100 clone share than normal lung. Compared with tumor, normal lung showed significantly lower TCR diversity.

This CDR3 is 14 amino acids long. Germline lookup yields CDR1 SGHNT and CDR2 YYREEE (reference sequence). Three rounds of nested PCR, following a modified ARM-PCR protocol, produced the TCRbeta library. MiXCR was run by TCRdb on the multiplex PCR reads, yielding one entry per CDR3 protein. The data show 100,000 to 120,000 distinct CDR3 sequences, 84% seen once. About this clonotype itself: The antigen is undetermined. An end of the junction does not agree with germline; a read error may underlie this.

The template was RNA from unsorted bulk tissue. The chain combines TRBV5-4 with TRBJ1-5; perhaps TRBD1 as D (5 bases). The DNA end lines up better with TRBJ2-3; the J call may be wrong. This receptor was obtained from a man in his 70s with non-small cell lung cancer. The material sequenced was lung tumor tissue. CDR3 DNA sequence: TGTGCCAACAGCGTGCAGGGCCGCAATCAGCCCCAGTATTTT. Its translation is CANSVQGRNQPQYF.